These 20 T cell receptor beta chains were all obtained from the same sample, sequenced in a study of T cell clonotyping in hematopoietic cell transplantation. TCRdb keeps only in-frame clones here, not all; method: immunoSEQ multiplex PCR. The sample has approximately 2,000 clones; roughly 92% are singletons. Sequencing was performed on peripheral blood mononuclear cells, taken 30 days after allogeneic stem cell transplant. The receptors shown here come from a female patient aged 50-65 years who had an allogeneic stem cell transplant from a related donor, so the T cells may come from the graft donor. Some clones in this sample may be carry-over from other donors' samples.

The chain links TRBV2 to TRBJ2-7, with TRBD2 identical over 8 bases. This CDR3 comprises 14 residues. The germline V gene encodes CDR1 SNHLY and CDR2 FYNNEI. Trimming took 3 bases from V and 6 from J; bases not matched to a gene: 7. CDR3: CASSDLIAGTEQYF. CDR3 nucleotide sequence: TGTGCCAGCAGTGACCTGATAGCGGGGACCGAGCAGTACTTC.

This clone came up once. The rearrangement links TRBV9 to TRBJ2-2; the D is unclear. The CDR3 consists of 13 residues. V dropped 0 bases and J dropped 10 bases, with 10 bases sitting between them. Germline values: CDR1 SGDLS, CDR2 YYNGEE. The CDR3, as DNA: TGTGCCAGCAGCGTAGGTGCGGAGCAGGAGCTGTTTTTT. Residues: CASSVGAEQELFF.

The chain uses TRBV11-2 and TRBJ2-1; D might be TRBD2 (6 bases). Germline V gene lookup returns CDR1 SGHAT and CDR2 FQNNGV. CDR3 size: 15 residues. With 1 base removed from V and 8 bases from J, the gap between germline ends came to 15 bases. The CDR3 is CASSLAPTRRDEQFF. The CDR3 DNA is TGTGCCAGCAGCTTAGCCCCGACTAGGCGAGATGAGCAGTTCTTC.

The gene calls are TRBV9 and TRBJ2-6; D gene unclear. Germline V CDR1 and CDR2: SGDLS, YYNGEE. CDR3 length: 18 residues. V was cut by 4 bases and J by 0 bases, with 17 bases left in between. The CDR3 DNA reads TGTGCCAGCAGCACTTTTGGGCAAACTAACTCTGGGGCCAACGTCCTGACTTTC. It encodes CASSTFGQTNSGANVLTF.

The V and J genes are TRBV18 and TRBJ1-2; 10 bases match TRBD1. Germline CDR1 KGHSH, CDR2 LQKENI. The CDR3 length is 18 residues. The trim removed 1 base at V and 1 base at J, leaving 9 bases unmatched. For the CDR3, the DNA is TGTGCCAGCTCACCACGGGCCCACGGACAGGGGGATAACTATGGCTACACCTTC. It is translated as CASSPRAHGQGDNYGYTF.

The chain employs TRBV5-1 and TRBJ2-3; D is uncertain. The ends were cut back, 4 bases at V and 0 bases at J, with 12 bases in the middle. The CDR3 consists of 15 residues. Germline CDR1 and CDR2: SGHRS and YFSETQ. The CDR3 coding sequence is TGCGCCAGCAGCCGGACGGAGCCAAGCACAGATACGCAGTATTTT. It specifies CASSRTEPSTDTQYF.

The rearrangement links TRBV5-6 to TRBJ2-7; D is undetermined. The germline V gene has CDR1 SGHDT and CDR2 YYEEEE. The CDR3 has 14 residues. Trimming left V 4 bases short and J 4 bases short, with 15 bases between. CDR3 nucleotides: TGTGCCAGCAGCCCCTTGACAAGTGGGTACGAGCAGTACTTC. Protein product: CASSPLTSGYEQYF.

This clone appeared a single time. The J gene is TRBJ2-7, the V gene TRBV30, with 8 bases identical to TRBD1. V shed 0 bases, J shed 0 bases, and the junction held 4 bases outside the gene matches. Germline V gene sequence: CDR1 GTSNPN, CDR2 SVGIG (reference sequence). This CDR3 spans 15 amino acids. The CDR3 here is CAWSVGQGLSYEQYF. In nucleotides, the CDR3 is TGTGCCTGGAGTGTCGGACAGGGACTCTCCTACGAGCAGTACTTC.

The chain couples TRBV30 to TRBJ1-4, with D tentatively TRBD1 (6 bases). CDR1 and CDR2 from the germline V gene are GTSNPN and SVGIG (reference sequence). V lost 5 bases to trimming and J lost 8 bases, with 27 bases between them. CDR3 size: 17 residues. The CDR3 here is CAWGGYSRDSQGEKLFF. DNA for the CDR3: TGTGCCTGGGGGGGTTATTCTCGGGACTCTCAGGGGGAAAAACTGTTTTTT.

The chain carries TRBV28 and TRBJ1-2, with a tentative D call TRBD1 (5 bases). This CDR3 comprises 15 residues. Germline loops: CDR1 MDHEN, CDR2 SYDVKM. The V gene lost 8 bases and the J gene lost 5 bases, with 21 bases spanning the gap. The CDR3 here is CASGPFGAGSYGYTF. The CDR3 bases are TGTGCCAGCGGCCCATTCGGGGCAGGGTCGTATGGCTACACCTTC.

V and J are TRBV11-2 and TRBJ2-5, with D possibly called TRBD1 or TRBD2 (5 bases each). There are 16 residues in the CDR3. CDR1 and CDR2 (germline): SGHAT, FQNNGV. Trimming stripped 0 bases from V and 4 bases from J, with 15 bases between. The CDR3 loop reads CASSLDARDPAETQYF. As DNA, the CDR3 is TGTGCCAGCAGCTTAGATGCCCGGGACCCCGCAGAGACCCAGTACTTC.

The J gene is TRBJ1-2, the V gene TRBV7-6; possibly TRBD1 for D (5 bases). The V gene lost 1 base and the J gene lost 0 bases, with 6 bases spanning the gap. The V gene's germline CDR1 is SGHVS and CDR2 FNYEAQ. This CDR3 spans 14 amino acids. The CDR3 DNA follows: TGTGCCAGCAGCTTAGGCAGGGCTAACTATGGCTACACCTTC. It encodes CASSLGRANYGYTF.

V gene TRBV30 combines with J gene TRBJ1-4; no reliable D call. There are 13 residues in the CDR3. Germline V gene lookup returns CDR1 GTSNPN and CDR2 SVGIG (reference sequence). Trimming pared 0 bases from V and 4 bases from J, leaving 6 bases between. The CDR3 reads CAWSVVLNEKLFF. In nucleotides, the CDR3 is TGTGCCTGGAGTGTAGTACTTAATGAAAAACTGTTTTTT.

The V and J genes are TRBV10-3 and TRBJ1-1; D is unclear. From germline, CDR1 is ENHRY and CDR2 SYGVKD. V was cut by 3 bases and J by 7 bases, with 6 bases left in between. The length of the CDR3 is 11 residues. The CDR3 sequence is CAISDRYEAFF. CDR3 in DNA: TGTGCCATCAGTGATAGATATGAAGCTTTCTTT.

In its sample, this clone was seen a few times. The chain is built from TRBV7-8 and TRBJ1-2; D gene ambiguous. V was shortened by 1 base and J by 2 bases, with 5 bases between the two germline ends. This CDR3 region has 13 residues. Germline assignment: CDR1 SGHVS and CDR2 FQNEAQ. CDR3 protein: CASSLGVNYGYTF. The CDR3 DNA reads TGTGCCAGCAGCTTAGGTGTGAACTATGGCTACACCTTC.

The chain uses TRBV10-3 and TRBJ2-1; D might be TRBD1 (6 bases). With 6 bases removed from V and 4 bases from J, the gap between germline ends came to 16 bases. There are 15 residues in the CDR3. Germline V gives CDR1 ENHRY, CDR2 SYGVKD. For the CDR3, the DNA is TGTGCCATCAGCCCCGAGGGGGTTGGATACAATGAGCAGTTCTTC. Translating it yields CAISPEGVGYNEQFF.

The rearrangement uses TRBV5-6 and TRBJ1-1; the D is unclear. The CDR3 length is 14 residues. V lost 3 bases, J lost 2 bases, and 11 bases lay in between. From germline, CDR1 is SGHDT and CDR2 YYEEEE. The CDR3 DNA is TGTGCCAGCAGCTACTCTCGGACTAACACTGAAGCTTTCTTT. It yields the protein CASSYSRTNTEAFF.

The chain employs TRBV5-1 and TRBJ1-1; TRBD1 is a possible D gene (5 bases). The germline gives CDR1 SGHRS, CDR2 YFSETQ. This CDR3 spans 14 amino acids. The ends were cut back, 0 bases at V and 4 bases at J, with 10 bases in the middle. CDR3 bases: TGCGCCAGCAGCTTGGATGGGGGGGGCACTGAAGCTTTCTTT. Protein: CASSLDGGGTEAFF.

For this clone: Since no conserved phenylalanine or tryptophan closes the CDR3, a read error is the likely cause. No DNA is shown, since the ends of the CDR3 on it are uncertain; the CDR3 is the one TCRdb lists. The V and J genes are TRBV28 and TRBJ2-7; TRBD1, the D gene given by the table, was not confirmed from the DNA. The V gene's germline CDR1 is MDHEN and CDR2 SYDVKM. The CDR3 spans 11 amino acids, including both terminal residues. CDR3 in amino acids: CASSLCTAPRP.

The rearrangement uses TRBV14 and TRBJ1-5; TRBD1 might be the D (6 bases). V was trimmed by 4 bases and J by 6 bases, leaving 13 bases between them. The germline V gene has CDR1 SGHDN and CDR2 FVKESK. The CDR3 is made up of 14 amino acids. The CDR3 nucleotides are TGTGCCAGCAGCCCTAACAGGGTTACTCAGCCCCAGCATTTT. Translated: CASSPNRVTQPQHF.